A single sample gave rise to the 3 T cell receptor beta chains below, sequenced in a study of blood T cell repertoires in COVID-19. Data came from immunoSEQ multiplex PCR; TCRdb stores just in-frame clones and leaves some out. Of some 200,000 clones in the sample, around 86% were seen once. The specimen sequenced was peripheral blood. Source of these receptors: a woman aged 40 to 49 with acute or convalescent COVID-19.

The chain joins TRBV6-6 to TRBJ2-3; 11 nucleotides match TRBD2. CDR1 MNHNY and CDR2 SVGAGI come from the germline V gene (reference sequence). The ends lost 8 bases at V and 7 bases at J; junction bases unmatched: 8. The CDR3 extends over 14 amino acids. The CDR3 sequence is CASWAASGRNTQYF. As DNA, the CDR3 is TGTGCCAGCTGGGCGGCTAGCGGGAGGAATACGCAGTATTTT.

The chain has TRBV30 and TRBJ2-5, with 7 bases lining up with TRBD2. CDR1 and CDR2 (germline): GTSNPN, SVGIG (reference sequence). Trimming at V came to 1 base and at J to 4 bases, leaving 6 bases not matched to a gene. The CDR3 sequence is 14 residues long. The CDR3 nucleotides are TGTGCCTGGAGTGATGGCGGGGGAGGAGAGACCCAGTACTTC. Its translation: CAWSDGGGGETQYF.

CDR3 bases: TGTGCCAGCAGGCGGACAGGGAATGAAGCTTTCTTT. As protein: CASRRTGNEAFF. The chain couples TRBV28 to TRBJ1-1, with TRBD1 identical over 8 bases. Germline assignment: CDR1 MDHEN and CDR2 SYDVKM. This CDR3 region has 12 residues. Trimming took 6 bases from V and 7 from J; bases not matched to a gene: 4.